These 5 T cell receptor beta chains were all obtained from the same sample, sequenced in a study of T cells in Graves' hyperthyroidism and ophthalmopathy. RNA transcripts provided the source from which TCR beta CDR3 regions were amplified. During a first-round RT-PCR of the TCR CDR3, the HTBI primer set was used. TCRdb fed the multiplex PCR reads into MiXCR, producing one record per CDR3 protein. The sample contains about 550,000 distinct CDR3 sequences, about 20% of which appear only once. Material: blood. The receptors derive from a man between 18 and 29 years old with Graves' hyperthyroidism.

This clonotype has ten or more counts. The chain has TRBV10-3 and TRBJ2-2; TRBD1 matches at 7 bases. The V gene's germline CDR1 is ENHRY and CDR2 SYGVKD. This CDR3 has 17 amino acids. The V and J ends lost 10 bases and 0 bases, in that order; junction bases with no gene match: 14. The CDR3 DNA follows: TGTGCCACCCAACTACTTCACAGGGGCGCGAACACCGGGGAGCTGTTTTTT. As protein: CATQLLHRGANTGELFF.

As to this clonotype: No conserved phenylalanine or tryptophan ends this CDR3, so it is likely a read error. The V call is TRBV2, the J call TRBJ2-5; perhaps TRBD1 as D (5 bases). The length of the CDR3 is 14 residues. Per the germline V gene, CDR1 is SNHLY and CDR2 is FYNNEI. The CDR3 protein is CASSEQGIQESQYY. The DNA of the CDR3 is TGTGCCAGCAGTGAACAGGGAATCCAAGAGTCCCAGTACTAC.

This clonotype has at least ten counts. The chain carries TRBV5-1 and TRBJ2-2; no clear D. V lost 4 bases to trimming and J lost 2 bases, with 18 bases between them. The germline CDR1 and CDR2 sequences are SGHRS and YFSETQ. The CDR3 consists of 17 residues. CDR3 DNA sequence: TGCGCCAGCAGCCAAGGTCCTGCGGACGGAAACACCGGGGAGCTGTTTTTT. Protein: CASSQGPADGNTGELFF. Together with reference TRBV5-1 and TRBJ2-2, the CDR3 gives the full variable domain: KAGVTQTPRYLIKTRGQQVTLSCSPISGHRSVSWYQQTPGQGLQFLFEYFSETQRNKGNFPGRFSGRQFSNSRSEMNVSTLELGDSALYLCASSQGPADGNTGELFFGEGSRLTVL.

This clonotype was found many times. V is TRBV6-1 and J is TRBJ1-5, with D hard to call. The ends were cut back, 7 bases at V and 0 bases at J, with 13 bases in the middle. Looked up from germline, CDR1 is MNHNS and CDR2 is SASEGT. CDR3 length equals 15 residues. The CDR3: CASNQPPGSNQPQHF. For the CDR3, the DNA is TGTGCCAGCAACCAACCGCCAGGTAGCAATCAGCCCCAGCATTTT.

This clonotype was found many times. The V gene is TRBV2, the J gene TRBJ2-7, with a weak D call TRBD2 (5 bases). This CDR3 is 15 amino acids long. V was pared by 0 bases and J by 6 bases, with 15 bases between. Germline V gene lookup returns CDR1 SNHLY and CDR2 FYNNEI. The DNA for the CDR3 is TGTGCCAGCAGTGAAGCGCTTCGAGGGAAGGGCGAGCAGTACTTC. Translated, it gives CASSEALRGKGEQYF.